This TCR beta chain was profiled in a study of metastatic and nonmetastatic thyroid tumors. Looking at the study overall: Repertoires of blood and of tissue (tumor or nodule) from malignant and benign thyroid patients were compared. Study results and caveats: It was reportedly found that TCR beta diversity was significantly higher in malignant thyroid tumors than in benign nodules, a difference seen in both blood and tumor samples.

Turning to this clone: What it recognizes is unknown.

V was pared by 7 bases and J by 5 bases, with 17 bases between. This CDR3 has 14 residues. Germline V gene sequence: CDR1 SGDLS, CDR2 YYNGEE. The authors' processing: A distant-metastasis classifier for papillary thyroid cancer was built using CDR3 differences across clinicopathological groups. TCRdb re-called clones from the PCR reads using MiXCR. In this record, the V and J calls reflect TCRdb's handling and not the investigators' own analysis. Of several thousand clones in the sample, roughly a quarter were seen once. No treatment of any kind had been given to any patient before thyroid surgery. The sequenced sample was adjacent normal tissue. The chain joins TRBV9 to TRBJ2-3; D is possibly TRBD2 (6 bases). The TCR sequence derives from a male donor with papillary thyroid cancer or a benign thyroid nodule (not recorded which). Some clones in this sample may be carry-over from other donors' samples. CDR3 protein: CASSSSGVLDTQYF. The CDR3 DNA reads as TGTGCCAGCTCTTCATCGGGAGTCTTAGATACGCAGTATTTT. The variable domain in full, with the rest retrieved from reference TRBV9 and TRBJ2-3, is DSGVTQTPKHLITATGQRVTLRCSPRSGDLSVYWYQQSLDQGLQFLIQYYNGEERAKGNILERFSAQQFPDLHSELNLSSLELGDSALYFCASSSSGVLDTQYFGPGTRLTVL.